One and the same sample provided the 21 T cell receptor beta chains below, sequenced in a study of blood T cell repertoires in COVID-19. The assay was immunoSEQ multiplex PCR, and TCRdb's table has in-frame clones only and misses some. The sample has some 330,000 clones, 75% to 90% seen once. The specimen sequenced was PBMCs or T cells enriched from blood (not recorded which). The receptors come from a woman in her forties or fifties who had recovered from COVID-19.

The chain combines TRBV6-5 with TRBJ1-2, with D possibly being TRBD1 (6 bases). This CDR3 has 13 amino acids. Germline assignment: CDR1 MNHEY and CDR2 SVGAGI. V shed 6 bases and J shed 2 bases, with 10 bases lying between them. The CDR3: CASSRTANYGYTF. DNA for the CDR3: TGTGCCAGCAGCAGGACAGCGAACTATGGCTACACCTTC.

This chain joins TRBV3-1 (or the pseudogene TRBV3-2) and TRBJ2-1, with 10 bases identical to TRBD1. The CDR3 spans 12 residues. Germline V gene lookup returns CDR1 LGHDT and CDR2 YNNKEL (reference sequence). V was pared by 5 bases and J by 14 bases, with 6 bases of the junction left unmatched. This CDR3 is CASSGGTGVKFF. In DNA, the CDR3 is TGTGCCAGCAGCGGGGGGACAGGGGTAAAGTTCTTC.

The CDR3 loop reads CASSDRQNTGELFF. CDR3 nucleotides: TGTGCCAGCAGTGATCGACAGAACACCGGGGAGCTGTTTTTT. The J gene is TRBJ2-2, the V gene TRBV2; unclear D gene. The V gene's germline CDR1 is SNHLY and CDR2 FYNNEI. The V end lost 3 bases, the J end lost 1 base, and 6 bases lay between the germline ends. This CDR3 is built from 14 residues.

The CDR3 spells CASSQAGHTDTQYF. In DNA, the CDR3 is TGTGCCAGCAGCCAAGCGGGACACACAGATACGCAGTATTTT. The V gene is TRBV4-2, the J gene TRBJ2-3; D possibly corresponds to TRBD1 (6 bases). The V end was cut by 1 base, the J end by 2 bases, with 7 bases between. The CDR3 has 14 residues. Looked up from germline, CDR1 is LGHNA and CDR2 is YNFKEQ.

This chain links TRBV19 with TRBJ1-2; tentatively, D is TRBD1 (6 bases). The germline CDR1 and CDR2 sequences are LNHDA and SQIVND (reference sequence). This CDR3 has 13 amino acids. V shed 6 bases and J shed 6 bases, with 14 bases lying between them. Here the CDR3 DNA reads TGTGCCAGTAGCCCACTGGGACATAATGGCTACACCTTC. Residues: CASSPLGHNGYTF.

The chain employs TRBV11-3 and TRBJ1-2; D is ambiguous. The germline V gene has CDR1 SGHNT and CDR2 YENEEA. The length of the CDR3 is 14 residues. V lost 0 bases and J 1 base, leaving 6 bases between the germline ends. Here the CDR3 DNA reads TGTGCCAGCAGCTTAGATCGGGGTAACTATGGCTACACCTTC. Its translation: CASSLDRGNYGYTF.

The chain uses TRBV30 and TRBJ2-7, with D hard to call. Germline CDR1 GTSNPN, CDR2 SVGIG (reference sequence). The V gene lost 5 bases and the J gene lost 6 bases, with 20 bases spanning the gap. The CDR3 runs 14 residues. The CDR3 sequence: CAWFSTEVGFEQYF. The CDR3 DNA reads as TGTGCCTGGTTTAGCACCGAGGTAGGCTTCGAGCAGTACTTC.

The V call is TRBV5-1, the J call TRBJ1-6; TRBD1 matches 7 bases. After removal of 0 bases from V and 10 bases from J, the junction contained 4 bases not matched to a gene. There are 14 residues in the CDR3. Germline V lookup: CDR1 SGHRS, CDR2 YFSETQ. The CDR3 nucleotides read TGCGCCAGCAGCTTGGAGGGGGCGGAATCACCCCTCCACTTT. This codes for CASSLEGAESPLHF.

This CDR3 is CASSLSGQGGEKLFF. The CDR3 nucleotides read TGTGCCAGCAGCTTATCGGGACAGGGCGGAGAAAAACTGTTTTTT. V and J are TRBV7-2 and TRBJ1-4; 9 nucleotides agree with TRBD1. The CDR3 runs to 15 residues. Per germline, CDR1 SGHTA and CDR2 FQGNSA. V trimming: 2 bases; J trimming: 8 bases; junction bases outside the gene matches: 6.

The V gene is TRBV9, the J gene TRBJ2-5; tentative D call: TRBD2 (5 bases). V was trimmed by 3 bases and J by 5 bases, leaving 14 bases between them. The CDR3 is 14 amino acids. CDR1 SGDLS and CDR2 YYNGEE come from the germline V gene. Here the CDR3 DNA reads TGTGCCAGCAGCGCCCTCGACGGGGATGAGACCCAGTACTTC. Protein: CASSALDGDETQYF.

The rearrangement links TRBV6-2 or TRBV6-3 to TRBJ2-2; 7 nucleotides line up with TRBD1. The CDR3 has 14 residues. Germline CDR1 and CDR2: MNHEY and SVGEGT. V lost 5 bases to trimming and J lost 3 bases; unmatched junction nucleotides: 3. The CDR3 is CASSQGQYTGELFF. The CDR3 coding sequence is TGTGCCAGCAGTCAGGGACAGTACACCGGGGAGCTGTTTTTT.

The chain uses TRBV28 and TRBJ1-2; D is possibly TRBD1 (5 bases). The CDR3 consists of 15 residues. The germline gives CDR1 MDHEN, CDR2 SYDVKM. Trimming took off 3 bases at V and 8 bases at J, with 19 bases between the two ends. The CDR3 sequence: CASSFFDRDAGGYTF. The CDR3, as DNA: TGTGCCAGCAGTTTTTTCGACAGAGACGCGGGGGGCTACACCTTC.

The rearrangement uses TRBV4-1 and TRBJ2-4; D is perhaps TRBD1 (6 bases). CDR1 and CDR2 (germline): MGHRA, YSYEKL. This CDR3 has 19 residues. The V and J ends lost 0 bases and 0 bases respectively, with 18 bases between them. DNA of the CDR3: TGCGCCAGCAGCCAAGATATGGGACAACTCAACTTAGCCAAAAACATTCAGTACTTC. This encodes CASSQDMGQLNLAKNIQYF.

The V call is TRBV7-9, the J call TRBJ2-3; TRBD2 agrees at 11 bases. J lost 2 bases, V lost 4 bases, and 8 bases had no gene match. Germline V lookup: CDR1 SEHNR, CDR2 FQNEAQ (reference sequence). This CDR3 spans 17 amino acids. In nucleotides, the CDR3 is TGTGCCAGCAGCTCAACAGTGGGACTAGCGGCCACAGATACGCAGTATTTT. Its translation: CASSSTVGLAATDTQYF.

This chain joins TRBV7-7 and TRBJ2-2; TRBD2 aligns across 11 bases. Trimming cost V 5 bases and J 5 bases; bases outside gene matches: 4. Germline V gene sequence: CDR1 SSHAT, CDR2 FNYEAQ (reference sequence). This CDR3 is 15 amino acids long. Here the CDR3 DNA reads TGTGCCAGCAGCCAGGGACTAGCGGAGACCGGGGAGCTGTTTTTT. Residues: CASSQGLAETGELFF.

V and J are TRBV5-4 and TRBJ1-2, with 8 nucleotides matching TRBD1. This CDR3 has 14 residues. The V and J ends lost 10 bases and 7 bases, in that order; junction bases with no gene match: 15. Germline-derived CDR1 and CDR2 are SGHNT and YYREEE (reference sequence). Written as DNA, the CDR3 is TGTGCCGGAACCGGTGGCAGGGGGCTGATTGGCTACACCTTC. Protein: CAGTGGRGLIGYTF.

The V gene is TRBV25-1, the J gene TRBJ1-3; no definite D call. The V end lost 2 bases, the J end lost 0 bases, and 14 bases lay between the germline ends. In germline, CDR1 is MGHDK, CDR2 SYGVNS. CDR3 length: 17 amino acids. CDR3 sequence reads: CASSENDRWASGNTIYF. Here the CDR3 DNA reads TGTGCCAGCAGTGAAAATGATAGGTGGGCCTCTGGAAACACCATATATTTT. The variable domain in full, with the rest retrieved from reference TRBV25-1 and TRBJ1-3, is EADIYQTPRYLVIGTGKKITLECSQTMGHDKMYWYQQDPGMELHLIHYSYGVNSTEKGDLSSESTVSRIRTEHFPLTLESARPSHTSQYLCASSENDRWASGNTIYFGEGSWLTVV.

The chain recombines TRBV7-2 with TRBJ2-2, with D possibly TRBD2 on 7 matching bases. From germline, CDR1 is SGHTA and CDR2 FQGNSA. Trimming left V 5 bases short and J 0 bases short, with 16 bases between. The CDR3 sequence is 17 residues long. The CDR3 loop is CASSRGGGTTNTGELFF. CDR3 DNA: TGTGCCAGCAGCCGGGGAGGGGGAACAACGAACACCGGGGAGCTGTTTTTT.

The chain uses TRBV12-3 or TRBV12-4 and TRBJ1-4; possible D gene TRBD1, 5 bases. The CDR3 is made up of 13 amino acids. Trimming shortened V by 3 bases and J by 11 bases, and 13 bases separated the two germline ends. The CDR3 region is CASSFVQGNKLFF. CDR3 in DNA: TGTGCCAGCAGTTTCGTGCAGGGAAACAAACTGTTTTTT.

The chain couples TRBV5-1 to TRBJ2-1; 11 bases match TRBD2. CDR3 length: 16 amino acids. With V trimmed by 4 bases and J by 2 bases, 5 bases remained unmatched. CDR1 SGHRS and CDR2 YFSETQ come from the germline V gene. CDR3 in amino acids: CASSPPGLAAYNEQFF. CDR3 bases: TGCGCCAGCAGCCCACCGGGACTAGCGGCCTACAATGAGCAGTTCTTC.

This chain uses TRBV7-2 with TRBJ1-2, with no clear D. V shed 9 bases and J shed 3 bases, with 20 bases lying between them. Germline CDR1 and CDR2: SGHTA and FQGNSA. The CDR3 contains 15 residues. The chain's CDR3 is CASLFGSGFDYGYTF. The CDR3 DNA follows: TGTGCCAGTCTGTTTGGTTCGGGGTTTGACTATGGCTACACCTTC.